One sample yielded the 21 T cell receptor beta chains listed below, sequenced in a study of glioma-infiltrating T cells. TCR alpha and beta CDR3 regions were amplified from RNA using iRepertoire nested multiplex PCR. TCRdb passed the multiplex PCR reads through MiXCR, listing each CDR3 protein once. The table includes about 190,000 distinct CDR3 sequences, around 32% detected once. What was sequenced was glioma tissue, nonneoplastic brain tissue, or PBMCs (not recorded which). Receptor source: a human donor with low-grade glioma or glioblastoma, undergoing nonglioma brain surgery, or in good health (not recorded which).

At least ten counts were recorded for this clonotype. The chain carries TRBV20-1 and TRBJ2-5; TRBD1 matches at 7 bases. This CDR3 contains 14 residues. J gave up 2 bases and V 2 bases, and 5 bases lay outside the gene matches. In germline, CDR1 is DFQATT, CDR2 SNEGSKA (reference sequence). CDR3 protein: CSARSGTAQETQYF. CDR3 sequence (DNA): TGCAGTGCTAGATCCGGGACAGCACAAGAGACCCAGTACTTC.

This clonotype rates as medium-sized. This chain joins TRBV7-2 and TRBJ1-6; D unclear. The CDR3 sequence is 13 residues long. V was shortened by 2 bases and J by 8 bases, with 7 bases between the two germline ends. The germline CDR1 and CDR2 sequences are SGHTA and FQGNSA. The CDR3 nucleotides are TGTGCCAGCAGCTTAAACGGGGATTCACCCCTCCACTTT. Translated, it gives CASSLNGDSPLHF.

This clonotype was recorded many times. The J gene is TRBJ2-5, the V gene TRBV29-1, with 9 bases fitting TRBD1. Germline V gene sequence: CDR1 SQVTM, CDR2 ANQGSEA. This CDR3 has 13 residues. V lost 4 bases to trimming and J lost 2 bases; unmatched junction nucleotides: 2. The CDR3 nucleotides are TGCAGCGTTGGCGGGACAGGGCAAGAGACCCAGTACTTC. This sequence encodes CSVGGTGQETQYF.

This clonotype has a count of ten or more. The V gene is TRBV2, the J gene TRBJ2-7; 7 nucleotides align to TRBD2. V trimming: 6 bases; J trimming: 0 bases; junction bases outside the gene matches: 11. CDR1 and CDR2 (germline): SNHLY, FYNNEI. The CDR3 contains 16 residues. CDR3 sequence reads: CASRKQTSSGSYEQYF. In DNA, the CDR3 is TGTGCCAGCAGGAAACAAACCTCTAGCGGCTCCTACGAGCAGTACTTC.

This clonotype was recorded at least ten times. The J gene is TRBJ1-1, the V gene TRBV14; no clear D. Germline CDR1 reads SGHDN; CDR2 reads FVKESK. The V gene lost 4 bases and the J gene lost 2 bases, with 20 bases spanning the gap. There are 17 residues in the CDR3. For the CDR3, the DNA is TGTGCCAGCAGCCGCCTGAGGGCTTCTCTAGGCAACACTGAAGCTTTCTTT. Protein: CASSRLRASLGNTEAFF.

Note on this clonotype: The conserved final phenylalanine or tryptophan is absent from the CDR3, which likely points to a read error. The chain joins TRBV25-1 to TRBJ2-3; 9 bases are shared with TRBD2. Losses at the gene ends were 3 bases for V and 3 bases for J; bases not matched to a gene: 7. CDR1 and CDR2 (germline): MGHDK, SYGVNS. The CDR3 is 16 residues long. The DNA for the CDR3 is TGTGCCAGCAGTGATAGAGCGGGAGGATGTACAGATACGCAGTATCTT. It yields the protein CASSDRAGGCTDTQYL.

In this sample, this clonotype turned up many times. This chain joins TRBV7-2 and TRBJ2-3; TRBD2 matches at 10 bases. Germline trimming cut 4 bases from V and 4 bases from J; bases unmatched to any gene: 5. This CDR3 has 15 amino acids. Germline CDR1 reads SGHTA; CDR2 reads FQGNSA. CDR3 in DNA: TGTGCCAGCAGCTCCTCTAGCGGGGGCCCAGATACGCAGTATTTT. Translated, it gives CASSSSSGGPDTQYF.

The genes are TRBV6-9 and TRBJ1-5; D remains unclear. This CDR3 is 16 amino acids long. CDR1 is MNHGY and CDR2 is SVAAGI in the germline V gene. V was trimmed by 3 bases and J by 1 base, leaving 13 bases between them. In DNA form, the CDR3 reads TGTGCCAGCAGTTACTACGGTGGGCCCAGCAATCAGCCCCAGCATTTT. The encoded protein is CASSYYGGPSNQPQHF.

This clonotype was picked up many times. Mismatch with germline at one junction end may stem from a read error. V gene TRBV28 combines with J gene TRBJ2-3, with TRBD2 matching 9 bases. The V gene's germline CDR1 is MDHEN and CDR2 SYDVKM. CDR3 size: 16 residues. The CDR3 bases are TGTGCCGGCAGTTCAATTAGCGGGAGAGGTTCAGATACGCAGTATTTT. Translated, it gives CAGSSISGRGSDTQYF.

At least ten counts were recorded for this clonotype. The rearrangement links TRBV4-1 to TRBJ1-5, with 7 bases fitting TRBD1. The CDR3 is 15 amino acids. Trimming took 1 base from V and 4 from J; bases not matched to a gene: 4. Germline V gives CDR1 MGHRA, CDR2 YSYEKL. The CDR3 sequence: CASSQGQGINQPQHF. CDR3 DNA sequence: TGCGCCAGCAGCCAAGGACAGGGCATAAATCAGCCCCAGCATTTT.

This clonotype was picked up one time. An end of the junction differs from the germline gene, which may be a read error. The chain links TRBV3-1 to TRBJ2-7; no definite D call. Germline CDR1 is LGHDT and CDR2 is YNNKEL (reference sequence). This CDR3 has 14 residues. This CDR3 is CAISQFDRSYEQYF. CDR3 DNA sequence: TGTGCCATCAGCCAGTTCGACCGCTCCTACGAGCAGTACTTC.

In regard to this clonotype: This sequence may be a read error, since a much larger clone differs from it by one base. This chain joins TRBV7-9 and TRBJ1-2; D possibly corresponds to TRBD1 (6 bases). Trimming shortened V by 2 bases and J by 13 bases, and 20 bases separated the two germline ends. The CDR3 covers 14 residues. Germline loops: CDR1 SEHNR, CDR2 FQNEAQ (reference sequence). The CDR3 nucleotides are TGTGCCAGCAGCTTAAAGGGGGGGGCAGGTCCTGGCACCTTC. Its protein is CASSLKGGAGPGTF. The entire variable domain, with the rest obtained from reference TRBV7-9 and TRBJ1-2, is as follows: DTGVSQNPRHKITKRGQNVTFRCDPISEHNRLYWYRQTLGQGPEFLTYFQNEAQLEKSRLLSDRFSAERPKGSFSTLEIQRTEQGDSAMYLCASSLKGGAGPGTFGSGTRLTVV.

The chain has TRBV28 and TRBJ2-3, with 9 nucleotides matching TRBD1. The CDR3 is 15 residues long. J lost 0 bases, V lost 10 bases, and 8 bases had no gene match. Germline V gives CDR1 MDHEN, CDR2 SYDVKM. CDR3 sequence: CAIGTGQGSTDTQYF. The CDR3 nucleotides read TGTGCCATCGGTACGGGACAGGGAAGCACAGATACGCAGTATTTT.

This clonotype was counted ten times or more. The chain combines TRBV15 with TRBJ1-5; D unresolved. CDR1 and CDR2 from the germline V gene are LNHNV and YYDKDF (reference sequence). The CDR3 consists of 13 residues. Between the trimmed V and J ends, which lost 4 bases and 4 bases, there was a span of 8 bases. The CDR3 DNA reads TGTGCCACCAGCACCGACCCGAATCAGCCCCAGCATTTT. Translated, it gives CATSTDPNQPQHF.

This clonotype came up a few times. A much larger clone lies one base from this, so it may be a read error. The J gene is TRBJ1-2, the V gene TRBV7-9; weak D call: TRBD1 (6 bases). The CDR3 has 14 residues. Germline-derived CDR1 and CDR2 are SEHNR and FQNEAQ (reference sequence). The CDR3 reads CASSLDRTNYGDTF. CDR3 nucleotides: TGTGCCAGCAGCTTGGACAGAACTAACTATGGCGACACCTTC.

This clonotype was observed at least ten times. This sequence joins TRBV10-3 and TRBJ1-1; TRBD1 might be the D (5 bases). V dropped 10 bases and J dropped 6 bases, with 18 bases sitting between them. Germline CDR1 is ENHRY and CDR2 is SYGVKD. There are 13 residues in the CDR3. CDR3 amino acids: CATGGGNEPEAFF. In DNA form, the CDR3 reads TGTGCCACCGGGGGAGGAAACGAACCTGAAGCTTTCTTT.

This clonotype has only a few counts. CDR3 protein: CASSDHDRAYGYTF. CDR3 in DNA: TGTGCCAGCAGTGATCATGACAGGGCCTATGGCTACACCTTC. This rearrangement joins TRBV7-9 to TRBJ1-2, with 7 bases matching TRBD1. Unmatched junction bases numbered 8, after V lost 6 bases and J lost 4 bases. Germline CDR1 is SEHNR and CDR2 is FQNEAQ (reference sequence). This CDR3 has 14 amino acids.

This clonotype was seen more than once but under ten times. The V call is TRBV3-1, the J call TRBJ2-1; maybe TRBD2 (6 bases). The CDR3 extends over 15 amino acids. Germline CDR1 is LGHDT and CDR2 is YNNKEL (reference sequence). Trimming took off 0 bases at V and 14 bases at J, with 20 bases between the two ends. CDR3 DNA: TGTGCCAGCAGCCAAGATCCGGGACTGACTAGGACGGAGTTCTTC. Translating it yields CASSQDPGLTRTEFF.

The chain carries TRBV24-1 and TRBJ2-1, with 11 bases fitting TRBD2. V dropped 2 bases and J dropped 8; count of bases not matched to a gene: 10. The germline gives CDR1 KGHDR, CDR2 SFDVKD. CDR3 size: 17 residues. CDR3 sequence (DNA): TGTGCCACCAGTGATTCTAGCGGGAGGTCTGCCGAGGATGAGCAGTTCTTC. It is translated as CATSDSSGRSAEDEQFF.

The chain combines TRBV20-1 with TRBJ2-5; D unclear. Trimming removed 3 bases from V and 4 bases from J, with 6 bases in between. The CDR3 is 11 amino acids. The germline V gene has CDR1 DFQATT and CDR2 SNEGSKA (reference sequence). This CDR3 is CSASGPETQYF. In nucleotides, the CDR3 is TGCAGTGCTAGTGGCCCAGAGACCCAGTACTTC.

This clonotype was counted many times. The V call is TRBV28, the J call TRBJ1-4, with D maybe TRBD1 (5 bases). The V end was cut by 3 bases, the J end by 8 bases, with 19 bases between. CDR3 length: 16 residues. Germline CDR1 and CDR2: MDHEN and SYDVKM. CDR3 DNA sequence: TGTGCCAGCAGTTTCGGGTCAGGGATCGTCGCGGAAAAACTGTTTTTT. Its translation: CASSFGSGIVAEKLFF. Drawing the rest from reference TRBV28 and TRBJ1-4, the complete variable domain is DVKVTQSSRYLVKRTGEKVFLECVQDMDHENMFWYRQDPGLGLRLIYFSYDVKMKEKGDIPEGYSVSREKKERFSLILESASTNQTSMYLCASSFGSGIVAEKLFFGSGTQLSVL.